The 28 T cell receptor beta chains below were found in one sample sequenced in a study of shared clonotypes between healthy human individuals. Naive CD8 cells comprised CD45RO-negative, CCR7-positively selected cells, excluding terminally differentiated effector memory CD45RA+ cells. Some clones are missing from TCRdb's copy, which holds only in-frame ones; the method was immunoSEQ multiplex PCR. The table has about 700,000 clones, 92% seen once; the top ten hold roughly 22%. The sample was naive CD8+ T cells sorted from blood. These receptors were taken from a man aged 25 to 45 in good health.

J is TRBJ1-3 and V is TRBV19; unclear D gene. Between the trimmed V and J ends, which lost 7 bases and 5 bases, there was a span of 9 bases. The germline V gene has CDR1 LNHDA and CDR2 SQIVND (reference sequence). The CDR3 consists of 12 residues. This chain's CDR3 is CASISGRNTIYF. The CDR3 DNA reads as TGTGCCAGTATTTCGGGTAGAAACACCATATATTTT.

The chain couples TRBV7-9 to TRBJ1-1; D may be TRBD1 (5 bases). The germline CDR1 and CDR2 sequences are SEHNR and FQNEAQ (reference sequence). Trimming took 5 bases from V and 5 from J, leaving 18 bases between them. The CDR3 is 15 residues long. CDR3 region: CASSPGSGGNTEAFF. Here the CDR3 DNA reads TGTGCCAGCAGCCCAGGATCCGGGGGGAATACTGAAGCTTTCTTT.

This clone has a single count. The rearrangement links TRBV28 to TRBJ2-7, with D perhaps TRBD1 (6 bases). Per the germline V gene, CDR1 is MDHEN and CDR2 is SYDVKM. The CDR3 contains 14 residues. V was shortened by 5 bases and J by 3 bases, with 14 bases between the two germline ends. The CDR3: CASSPRDTNYEQYF. CDR3 DNA sequence: TGTGCCAGCAGTCCACGGGACACTAACTACGAGCAGTACTTC.

On this clone: This may stem from a read error, because a much larger clone lies one nucleotide away. The sample holds other DNA sequences that translate to the same CDR3. This chain links TRBV27 with TRBJ2-7; D is ambiguous. The CDR3 extends over 11 amino acids. V lost 3 bases and J 4 bases, leaving 4 bases between the germline ends. Germline V gene sequence: CDR1 MNHEY, CDR2 SMNVEV (reference sequence). The CDR3 DNA follows: TGTGCCAGCAGTTTCGGGTACGAGCAGTACTTC. Translated, it gives CASSFGYEQYF.

This clone appeared a single time. The V and J genes are TRBV21-1 and TRBJ2-5. TRBV21-1 is noted as a pseudogene. The CDR3 loop spans 14 amino acids. The CDR3 DNA sequence: TGTGCCAGCAGGGCTACGGACGGGTGGGAGACCCAGTACTTC. It encodes CASRATDGWETQYF.

The rearrangement joins TRBV7-9 to TRBJ2-3; unclear D gene. The CDR3 has 15 amino acids. CDR1 is SEHNR, CDR2 FQNEAQ, per germline (reference sequence). Trimming removed 0 bases at V and 0 bases at J, with 7 bases between. The CDR3 is CASSLAGQSTDTQYF. The CDR3 nucleotides are TGTGCCAGCAGCTTAGCGGGCCAGAGCACAGATACGCAGTATTTT.

About this clone: A read error may produce the germline difference seen at one junction end. The genes are TRBV27 and TRBJ2-7, with D hard to call. CDR1 is MNHEY, CDR2 SMNVEV, per germline (reference sequence). The CDR3 has 13 residues. The CDR3 DNA reads as TGTGCCAGCAGTTCGGACCGCGGCTACGGGCAGTACTTC. Protein product: CASSSDRGYGQYF.

The chain is built from TRBV9 and TRBJ2-3, with 8 nucleotides matching TRBD2. The V gene's germline CDR1 is SGDLS and CDR2 YYNGEE. Trimming at V came to 0 bases and at J to 4 bases, leaving 4 bases not matched to a gene. This CDR3 is 15 amino acids long. CDR3: CASSVVGGAADTQYF. The CDR3 DNA is TGTGCCAGCAGCGTAGTCGGGGGGGCGGCAGATACGCAGTATTTT.

V and J are TRBV2 and TRBJ1-4; a possible D gene is TRBD1 (6 bases). The V gene lost 4 bases and the J gene lost 13 bases, with 19 bases spanning the gap. The CDR3 length is 14 residues. The germline V gene has CDR1 SNHLY and CDR2 FYNNEI. The DNA for the CDR3 is TGTGCCAGCAGTGGGACAGTGTTTAGAGGGGCACTGTTTTTT. The encoded protein is CASSGTVFRGALFF.

The V and J genes are TRBV28 and TRBJ1-1, with 7 bases matching TRBD1. This CDR3 region has 16 residues. Germline V gene data show CDR1 as MDHEN and CDR2 as SYDVKM. V was pared by 1 base and J by 1 base, with 6 bases of the junction left unmatched. The CDR3 DNA is TGTGCCAGCAGTTTATCGCCGGGACAGAAGAACACTGAAGCTTTCTTT. Protein sequence: CASSLSPGQKNTEAFF.

This chain links TRBV28 with TRBJ1-1; D is unclear. V shed 0 bases and J shed 4 bases, with 12 bases lying between them. The CDR3 runs 15 residues. Germline assignment: CDR1 MDHEN and CDR2 SYDVKM. The CDR3 DNA sequence: TGTGCCAGCAGTTTATGGGGCCAGAGGAGCACTGAAGCTTTCTTT. This gives the protein CASSLWGQRSTEAFF.

Turning to this clone: Other DNA sequences in this specimen translate into the identical CDR3. The genes are TRBV7-9 and TRBJ2-1; D is possibly TRBD1 (6 bases). Trimming removed 1 base at V and 1 base at J, with 8 bases between. The CDR3 contains 15 residues. The V gene's germline CDR1 is SEHNR and CDR2 FQNEAQ (reference sequence). The DNA for the CDR3 is TGTGCCAGCAGCTTAGTGCAGGGGTCCTACAATGAGCAGTTCTTC. Protein: CASSLVQGSYNEQFF.

This clone was counted once. The chain couples TRBV7-9 to TRBJ2-2; possible D gene TRBD1, 6 bases. CDR3 size: 16 residues. Trimming pared 2 bases from V and 1 base from J, leaving 11 bases between. Germline CDR1 SEHNR, CDR2 FQNEAQ (reference sequence). CDR3 DNA sequence: TGTGCCAGCAGCTTACTGACAGGAATGAACACCGGGGAGCTGTTTTTT. This translates into CASSLLTGMNTGELFF.

J is TRBJ2-3 and V is TRBV11-2; D is undetermined. V lost 1 base to trimming and J lost 7 bases, with 12 bases between them. CDR3 length equals 14 residues. CDR1 is SGHAT, CDR2 FQNNGV, per germline. CDR3 loop: CASSLGVGMNTQYF. Here the CDR3 DNA reads TGTGCCAGCAGCTTAGGTGTAGGGATGAATACGCAGTATTTT.

This chain links TRBV5-1 with TRBJ2-5; 8 bases fit TRBD2. Germline V lookup: CDR1 SGHRS, CDR2 YFSETQ. The CDR3 is 18 amino acids. After removal of 3 bases from V and 0 bases from J, the junction contained 13 bases not matched to a gene. The CDR3, as DNA: TGCGCCAGCAGCTCCGGTTCTTTAGCGGGACCGTACCAAGAGACCCAGTACTTC. It yields the protein CASSSGSLAGPYQETQYF.

V gene TRBV11-1 combines with J gene TRBJ2-7; 7 bases match TRBD1. CDR3 length equals 17 residues. V lost 0 bases to trimming and J lost 3 bases; unmatched junction nucleotides: 11. Germline V gene sequence: CDR1 SGHAT, CDR2 FQDESV (reference sequence). As DNA, the CDR3 is TGTGCCAGCAGCTTAGCTCCCGTGGGGACAGCCTTCTACGAGCAGTACTTC. Its protein product is CASSLAPVGTAFYEQYF.

This sequence joins TRBV13 and TRBJ2-3; TRBD2 aligns across 12 bases. This CDR3 spans 17 amino acids. V lost 5 bases, J lost 5 bases, and 11 bases stayed unmatched. Germline assignment: CDR1 PRHDT and CDR2 FYEKMQ (reference sequence). The CDR3, as DNA: TGTGCCAGCAGCAACGGACTAGCGGGAAGGGGGCGAGATACGCAGTATTTT. This gives the protein CASSNGLAGRGRDTQYF.

V gene TRBV11-1 combines with J gene TRBJ2-7; D remains unclear. From germline, CDR1 is SGHAT and CDR2 FQDESV (reference sequence). Trimming removed 5 bases at V and 6 bases at J, with 20 bases between. The length of the CDR3 is 15 residues. In DNA, the CDR3 is TGTGCCAGCAGCCTGTCGTCAGCGACACGGAGCGAGCAGTACTTC. This sequence encodes CASSLSSATRSEQYF. Complete variable domain (other parts from reference TRBV11-1 and TRBJ2-7): EAEVAQSPRYKITEKSQAVAFWCDPISGHATLYWYRQILGQGPELLVQFQDESVVDDSQLPKDRFSAERLKGVDSTLKIQPAELGDSAMYLCASSLSSATRSEQYFGPGTRLTVT.

V is TRBV7-3 and J is TRBJ2-1; 7 bases match TRBD2. Germline V gene data show CDR1 as SGHTA and CDR2 as FQGTGA. The J segment lost 7 bases and the V segment lost 5 bases, leaving 11 bases of the junction unmatched. The length of the CDR3 is 15 residues. The CDR3: CASSRGDRPGNEQFF. CDR3 DNA: TGTGCCAGCAGCCGGGGGGACCGCCCTGGGAATGAGCAGTTCTTC.

J is TRBJ2-3 and V is TRBV27; D gene uncertain. V shed 4 bases and J shed 5 bases, with 4 bases lying between them. From germline, CDR1 is MNHEY and CDR2 SMNVEV (reference sequence). This CDR3 spans 11 amino acids. The CDR3 is CASSSLDTQYF. The CDR3 bases are TGTGCCAGCAGTTCCTTAGATACGCAGTATTTT.

The chain has TRBV5-4 and TRBJ2-1; TRBD2 matches 10 bases. The CDR3 is 17 residues long. Trimming removed 0 bases from V and 4 bases from J; junction bases left unmatched: 7. CDR1 is SGHNT and CDR2 is YYREEE in the germline V gene (reference sequence). CDR3 nucleotide sequence: TGTGCCAGCAGCTTGGGGTCGGGGACTAGCGAATACAATGAGCAGTTCTTC. It yields the protein CASSLGSGTSEYNEQFF.

The V call is TRBV21-1, the J call TRBJ2-7; TRBD1 is taken as the D call from the table, unchecked against the DNA. TRBV21-1 is given as a pseudogene. This CDR3 has 15 amino acids. The CDR3 coding sequence is TGTGCCAGCAGCAAAGGGGACAGAAAACTTTACGAGCAGTACTTC. It encodes CASSKGDRKLYEQYF.

The J gene is TRBJ2-2, the V gene TRBV6-6; D ambiguous. Germline lookup yields CDR1 MNHNY and CDR2 SVGAGI (reference sequence). With 7 bases removed from V and 4 bases from J, the gap between germline ends came to 4 bases. The CDR3 has 11 residues. CDR3 protein: CASTGTGELFF. Here the CDR3 DNA reads TGTGCCAGCACCGGCACCGGGGAGCTGTTTTTT.

V and J are TRBV30 and TRBJ2-1; 8 nucleotides match TRBD2. Germline loops: CDR1 GTSNPN, CDR2 SVGIG (reference sequence). CDR3 length equals 13 residues. V trimming: 5 bases; J trimming: 7 bases; junction bases outside the gene matches: 7. The CDR3 region has the DNA TGTGCCTGGTGTGATAGCGGGACGAATGAGCAGTTCTTC. As protein: CAWCDSGTNEQFF.

The chain links TRBV2 to TRBJ2-2, with 7 positions matching TRBD2. Germline-derived CDR1 and CDR2 are SNHLY and FYNNEI. This CDR3 contains 15 residues. Trimming took 8 bases from V and 4 from J; bases not matched to a gene: 10. The CDR3 region has the DNA TGTGCCAGCGAGGGTAAGGCGGGAGTCACCGGGGAGCTGTTTTTT. As protein: CASEGKAGVTGELFF.

This clone was found once. The DNA of the CDR3 is TGTGCCAGCAGCAGAGATAACAGGGGAGGAAGCTATGGCTACACCTTC. It translates to CASSRDNRGGSYGYTF. V and J are TRBV5-6 and TRBJ1-2, with TRBD1 matching over 7 bases. With 4 bases clipped from V and 4 bases from J, the junction kept 13 bases outside the gene matches. The germline CDR1 and CDR2 sequences are SGHDT and YYEEEE. The CDR3 runs to 16 residues.

As to this clone: This same CDR3 is encoded by further DNA sequences in the sample. The rearrangement links TRBV25-1 to TRBJ1-2; D is ambiguous. The CDR3 has 10 residues. Germline CDR1 and CDR2: MGHDK and SYGVNS. Trimming cost V 4 bases and J 5 bases, with 2 bases left between them. CDR3 protein: CASSGYGYTF. CDR3 nucleotide sequence: TGTGCCAGCAGTGGTTATGGCTACACCTTC.

The V call is TRBV4-1, the J call TRBJ1-2; TRBD1 might be the D (5 bases). The CDR3 contains 15 residues. The ends were cut back, 3 bases at V and 4 bases at J, with 15 bases in the middle. The germline V gene encodes CDR1 MGHRA and CDR2 YSYEKL. The CDR3 region is CASSHTIGGGYGYTF. The CDR3 bases are TGCGCCAGCAGCCACACCATTGGGGGTGGCTATGGCTACACCTTC.